This is a list of T cell receptor beta chains from one sample in a study of blood T cell repertoires in COVID-19. Assay: immunoSEQ multiplex PCR; the TCRdb copy retains only in-frame clones and omits some. The repertoire includes hundreds of thousands of clones, about 86% of them detected once, and approximately 10% sits in the top ten. Source material: PBMCs or T cells enriched from blood (not recorded which). All receptors derive from a woman aged 45 to 65 who had recovered from COVID-19. The CDR3 runs from the conserved cysteine through the conserved F or W. A D gene is named only where the DNA matches it firmly. The size of a clone is reported for some rows only, either as once, few or many, or as a class for expanded clones.

CDR3 protein	CDR3 DNA	clone size	V gene	J gene	D gene
CATSDSQNYGYTF	TGTGCCACCAGTGATTCACAGAACTATGGCTACACCTTC	-	TRBV24-1	TRBJ1-2	-
CASSPMTAGGREQYF	TGTGCCAGCTCACCGATGACGGCGGGGGGGCGCGAGCAGTACTTC	-	TRBV18	TRBJ2-7	TRBD2
CATSRGTGDGEQYF	TGTGCCACCAGCAGGGGGACAGGGGATGGCGAGCAGTACTTC	-	TRBV15	TRBJ2-7	TRBD1
CASIYLTGLGAQYF	TGTGCCAGCATCTACCTGACAGGGCTAGGCGCCCAGTACTTC	-	TRBV27	TRBJ2-5	TRBD1
CASSEKTSGGPGTGELFF	TGTGCCAGCAGTGAAAAAACTAGCGGGGGGCCCGGCACCGGGGAGCTGTTTTTT	-	TRBV6-1	TRBJ2-2	TRBD2
CASSLTTGLAGELFF	TGTGCCAGCAGTTTAACCACAGGGCTCGCCGGGGAGCTGTTTTTT	-	TRBV28	TRBJ2-2	-
CASARGRTDTQYF	TGTGCCAGCGCAAGGGGAAGAACAGATACGCAGTATTTT	-	TRBV2	TRBJ2-3	-
CASSLGAYNEQFF	TGTGCCAGCAGCTTGGGGGCATACAATGAGCAGTTCTTC	-	TRBV7-3	TRBJ2-1	-
CASSSRQTLAGYTF	TGTGCCAGTAGTAGTCGGCAGACCCTAGCGGGCTACACCTTC	-	TRBV19	TRBJ1-2	-
CASSLPTSGPKNIQYF	TGTGCCAGCAGTTTACCCACTAGCGGTCCCAAAAACATTCAGTACTTC	-	TRBV28	TRBJ2-4	TRBD2
CASSARGGKAFGYTF	TGTGCCAGCAGCGCCCGAGGCGGTAAGGCTTTCGGCTACACCTTC	-	TRBV9	TRBJ1-2	-
CAWSVHRTNTEAFF	TGTGCCTGGAGTGTACACAGAACGAACACTGAAGCTTTCTTT	-	TRBV30	TRBJ1-1	-
CASNTRQGRDEQFF	TGTGCCAGTAATACGAGACAGGGGCGCGATGAGCAGTTCTTC	-	TRBV19	TRBJ2-1	TRBD1
CASRQGAGETQYF	TGCGCCAGCAGACAGGGGGCGGGTGAGACCCAGTACTTC	once	TRBV5-1	TRBJ2-5	TRBD1
CASSMPPDRGHGGYTF	TGTGCCAGTAGCATGCCCCCCGACAGGGGACATGGGGGCTACACCTTC	few	TRBV19	TRBJ1-2	TRBD1
CASSLAVTGNTEAFF	TGTGCCAGCAGCTTAGCTGTGACAGGGAACACTGAAGCTTTCTTT	-	TRBV7-2	TRBJ1-1	-
CASSLSQGRSDTQYF	TGTGCCAGCAGCTTATCACAGGGGAGATCAGATACGCAGTATTTT	-	TRBV7-9	TRBJ2-3	TRBD1
CASSDRANNSPLHF	TGTGCCAGCAGTGACAGGGCTAACAATTCACCCCTCCACTTT	few	TRBV6-1	TRBJ1-6	-
CASSQDRSANTIYF	TGTGCCAGCAGCCAAGATCGTAGCGCAAACACCATATATTTT	-	TRBV3-1/TRBV3-2	TRBJ1-3	-
CASLRLVRGREKLFF	TGCGCCAGCCTCCGCCTGGTCAGGGGGCGTGAAAAACTGTTTTTT	-	TRBV5-1	TRBJ1-4	TRBD1
CASSVAYESSYEQYF	TGTGCCAGCAGCGTAGCTTACGAGAGCTCCTACGAGCAGTACTTC	-	TRBV9	TRBJ2-7	-
CASSVRQGVEETQYF	TGTGCCAGCAGCGTTCGACAGGGGGTGGAAGAGACCCAGTACTTC	-	TRBV3-1/TRBV3-2	TRBJ2-5	TRBD1
CASSPPGGMDEQFF	TGTGCCAGCAGCCCCCCTGGGGGGATGGATGAGCAGTTCTTC	-	TRBV14	TRBJ2-1	-
CSVEDGTSGYEQYF	TGCAGCGTTGAAGATGGGACTAGCGGCTACGAGCAGTACTTC	-	TRBV29-1	TRBJ2-7	TRBD2
CASSPRDRAGAQYF	TGTGCCAGCAGCCCCCGGGACAGGGCCGGGGCCCAGTACTTC	-	TRBV7-2	TRBJ2-5	TRBD1